This TCR beta chain was profiled in a study of blood T cell repertoires in COVID-19. Whole-study context: The origin of the acute and convalescent COVID-19 samples was the United States, Italy and Spain. In each case, the material was cDNA or gDNA derived from T cells, B-cell-depleted T cells, or PBMCs.

As originally analysed: Estimation of nucleated cell counts relied on the amplification of reference gene primers. Data came from immunoSEQ multiplex PCR; TCRdb stores just in-frame clones and leaves some out. Clone size and the V and J calls come from that table; the DNA yielded D and trimming. The sample includes 80,000 to 95,000 clones, 91% of them seen just once. Germline V gene sequence: CDR1 SGDLS, CDR2 YYNGEE. The junction had 14 bases not matched to a gene; V was cut back by 3 bases and J by 6 bases. The CDR3 extends over 17 amino acids. The TCR comes from a human donor with active COVID-19. The donor label of this sample is uncertain. The J gene is TRBJ2-1, the V gene TRBV9, with 8 bases matching TRBD1. The material sequenced was peripheral blood. DNA for the CDR3: TGTGCCAGCAGCGAAAGGGTGAGGCAGGGGGCTCTCAATGAGCAGTTCTTC. Protein product: CASSERVRQGALNEQFF.